Each of the 25 T cell receptor beta chains below was sequenced from the same sample in a study of T-cell reconstitution after alpha-beta-depleted transplantation in children. Unique molecular identifiers were built into the TCRbeta library. TCRdb independently ran MiXCR on the PCR reads; one entry per CDR3 protein. The repertoire includes some 550,000 distinct CDR3 sequences, 20% to 25% of them detected once, and roughly an eighth sits in the top ten. Source: PBMCs, mostly from graft donor cells, taken 360 days after TCRalphabeta/CD19-depleted stem cell transplant. Receptors originate from a boy less than two years old who had a stem cell transplant for acute myeloid leukemia, so the T cells may come from the graft donor.

This clonotype was counted at least ten times. The gene calls are TRBV12-3 or TRBV12-4 and TRBJ2-5, with a weak D call TRBD1 (6 bases). The V end was cut by 2 bases, the J end by 4 bases, with 17 bases between. The CDR3 spans 16 residues. In DNA form, the CDR3 reads TGTGCCAGCAGTTTACCCCGGGACACTGGCGGAGAGACCCAGTACTTC. This gives the protein CASSLPRDTGGETQYF.

The chain joins TRBV5-6 to TRBJ2-7; no firm D call. Germline V gene lookup returns CDR1 SGHDT and CDR2 YYEEEE. Trimming took off 0 bases at V and 1 base at J, with 8 bases between the two ends. The CDR3 has 14 residues. Here the CDR3 reads CASSLVVVSYEQYF. The DNA for the CDR3 is TGTGCCAGCAGCTTGGTGGTGGTATCCTACGAGCAGTACTTC.

The table lists this clonotype with many counts. This sequence joins TRBV29-1 and TRBJ2-7; 7 bases are a match to TRBD2. Germline V lookup: CDR1 SQVTM, CDR2 ANQGSEA. V shed 8 bases, J shed 4 bases, and the junction held 8 bases outside the gene matches. The CDR3 has 12 residues. Here the CDR3 DNA reads TGCAGCATCCGGGACTATGGGTACGAGCAGTACTTC. This encodes CSIRDYGYEQYF.

This clonotype was seen ten or more times. The chain carries TRBV2 and TRBJ2-7; 11 bases are a match to TRBD2. CDR3 size: 14 residues. CDR1 is SNHLY, CDR2 FYNNEI, per germline. The J segment lost 2 bases and the V segment lost 7 bases, leaving 4 bases of the junction unmatched. The CDR3: CASMETSGAYEQYF. Written as DNA, the CDR3 is TGTGCCAGCATGGAGACTAGCGGGGCCTACGAGCAGTACTTC.

The gene calls are TRBV11-2 and TRBJ2-3; the D gene is possibly TRBD2 (5 bases). The germline V gene has CDR1 SGHAT and CDR2 FQNNGV. Trimming took 6 bases from V and 5 from J, leaving 12 bases between them. The CDR3 totals 13 residues. CDR3 nucleotides: TGTGCCAGCAGTTCCCTGAGGGTAGATACGCAGTATTTT. Encoded protein: CASSSLRVDTQYF.

The chain joins TRBV5-5 to TRBJ2-3; D is unresolved. CDR1 and CDR2 from the germline V gene are SGHKS and YYEKEE (reference sequence). This CDR3 spans 15 amino acids. V was shortened by 1 base and J by 2 bases, with 11 bases between the two germline ends. The CDR3 DNA is TGTGCCAGCAGCTTGTATCCAGGCTACACAGATACGCAGTATTTT. Residues: CASSLYPGYTDTQYF.

CDR3 DNA sequence: TGTGCCAGCAAGGGCGGACAGGGGGAAGGAAGCTCCTACAATGAGCAGTTCTTC. This gives the protein CASKGGQGEGSSYNEQFF. This chain uses TRBV11-1 with TRBJ2-1, with 10 nucleotides matching TRBD1. The trim removed 7 bases at V and 0 bases at J, leaving 12 bases unmatched. The CDR3 has 18 residues. The V gene's germline CDR1 is SGHAT and CDR2 FQDESV (reference sequence).

The chain carries TRBV25-1 and TRBJ2-3; weak D call: TRBD1 (6 bases). From germline, CDR1 is MGHDK and CDR2 SYGVNS. This CDR3 comprises 13 residues. The germline V and J ends were trimmed by 7 bases and 2 bases, with 10 bases remaining between them. The CDR3 reads CASTGHFTDTQYF. CDR3 in DNA: TGTGCCAGCACGGGACACTTCACAGATACGCAGTATTTT. Variable domain in full (rest from reference TRBV25-1 and TRBJ2-3): EADIYQTPRYLVIGTGKKITLECSQTMGHDKMYWYQQDPGMELHLIHYSYGVNSTEKGDLSSESTVSRIRTEHFPLTLESARPSHTSQYLCASTGHFTDTQYFGPGTRLTVL.

V usage is TRBV12-3 or TRBV12-4 and J usage is TRBJ2-3; a possible D gene is TRBD1 (6 bases). CDR3 length: 15 residues. Between the trimmed V and J ends, which lost 6 bases and 0 bases, there was a span of 13 bases. The DNA for the CDR3 is TGTGCCAGCAGCCCGCGACAGGACAGCACAGATACGCAGTATTTT. It specifies CASSPRQDSTDTQYF.

The rearrangement links TRBV25-1 to TRBJ2-1; possibly TRBD1 or TRBD2 for D (5 bases each). Germline V gives CDR1 MGHDK, CDR2 SYGVNS. Trimming shortened V by 6 bases and J by 2 bases, and 11 bases separated the two germline ends. The length of the CDR3 is 14 residues. CDR3 region: CASSRDGAYNEQFF. The CDR3, as DNA: TGTGCCAGCAGCCGGGACGGAGCCTACAATGAGCAGTTCTTC.

V is TRBV7-2 and J is TRBJ2-1, with 12 nucleotides matching TRBD2. Unmatched junction bases numbered 9, after V lost 5 bases and J lost 4 bases. CDR3 length equals 17 residues. Germline loops: CDR1 SGHTA, CDR2 FQGNSA. The CDR3 loop is CASSESALAGGYNEQFF. DNA for the CDR3: TGTGCCAGCAGCGAATCTGCGCTAGCGGGGGGGTACAATGAGCAGTTCTTC.

The chain uses TRBV21-1 and TRBJ2-7; the table gives TRBD1 as D, unverified against the DNA. TRBV21-1 is an annotated pseudogene. CDR3 length equals 13 residues. As DNA, the CDR3 is TGTGCCAGCGAGGGGGAGGGGGTCCACGAGCAGTACGTC. It is translated as CASEGEGVHEQYV.

V is TRBV20-1 and J is TRBJ2-1, with D perhaps being TRBD1 or TRBD2 (7 bases each). Per germline, CDR1 DFQATT and CDR2 SNEGSKA (reference sequence). The CDR3 runs to 16 residues. Trimming removed 0 bases at V and 3 bases at J, with 15 bases between. CDR3 in DNA: TGCAGTGCTAGAGAGTCAGGGGGGGCCTTCTACAATGAGCAGTTCTTC. Its translation is CSARESGGAFYNEQFF.

This clonotype showed up just a few times. The chain couples TRBV7-2 to TRBJ2-1, with 7 bases fitting TRBD2. V trimming: 3 bases; J trimming: 3 bases; junction bases outside the gene matches: 2. Per germline, CDR1 SGHTA and CDR2 FQGNSA. The CDR3 runs 14 residues. The CDR3: CASSLGLRYNEQFF. The CDR3 region has the DNA TGTGCCAGCAGCTTGGGACTACGCTACAATGAGCAGTTCTTC.

This clonotype was seen only a few times. The chain recombines TRBV12-3 or TRBV12-4 with TRBJ1-1; 8 bases agree with TRBD1. V lost 6 bases to trimming and J lost 3 bases; unmatched junction nucleotides: 6. The CDR3 runs 14 residues. The CDR3: CASRPGGGYTEAFF. The CDR3 DNA sequence: TGTGCCAGCAGACCAGGGGGCGGGTACACTGAAGCTTTCTTT.

There are many counts of this clonotype. The chain carries TRBV6-6 and TRBJ1-2; 7 bases align to TRBD1. The CDR3 totals 11 residues. V was clipped by 9 bases and J by 3 bases; unmatched bases: 1. Germline assignment: CDR1 MNHNY and CDR2 SVGAGI (reference sequence). The CDR3 region is CASTGDYGYTF. The CDR3 nucleotides read TGTGCCAGTACAGGGGACTATGGCTACACCTTC.

This clonotype was observed at least ten times. V and J are TRBV10-3 and TRBJ1-6, with TRBD1 matching over 10 bases. V shed 2 bases, J shed 5 bases, and the junction held 0 bases outside the gene matches. CDR1 and CDR2 (germline): ENHRY, SYGVKD. The CDR3 extends over 15 amino acids. The CDR3 here is CAISEGQGDNSPLHF. Here the CDR3 DNA reads TGTGCCATCAGTGAGGGACAGGGGGATAATTCACCCCTCCACTTT.

This clonotype appeared many times. The J gene is TRBJ2-7, the V gene TRBV27; TRBD1 is a possible D gene (6 bases). This CDR3 is built from 13 residues. V lost 4 bases to trimming and J lost 1 base, with 8 bases between them. Germline V gene sequence: CDR1 MNHEY, CDR2 SMNVEV (reference sequence). The CDR3 spells CASSWDNSYEQYF. CDR3 in DNA: TGTGCCAGCAGTTGGGACAATTCCTACGAGCAGTACTTC.

This clonotype was detected a few times. The genes are TRBV12-3 or TRBV12-4 and TRBJ1-1, with 8 bases fitting TRBD1. This CDR3 has 18 amino acids. The trim removed 3 bases at V and 6 bases at J, leaving 18 bases unmatched. CDR3 sequence (DNA): TGTGCCAGCAGTTTCCACCCTCTTCCGACAGGGGAGGGTTCTGAAGCTTTCTTT. This sequence encodes CASSFHPLPTGEGSEAFF.

This clonotype was seen only a few times. The chain couples TRBV7-2 to TRBJ2-4; D not certain. Germline V gene sequence: CDR1 SGHTA, CDR2 FQGNSA. The CDR3 sequence is 15 residues long. Trimming removed 1 base at V and 2 bases at J, with 9 bases between. CDR3: CASSLVGPSKNIQYF. CDR3 DNA sequence: TGTGCCAGCAGCTTAGTTGGGCCTTCCAAAAACATTCAGTACTTC.

This chain connects TRBV7-3 to TRBJ2-1; 14 bases align to TRBD2. V was clipped by 2 bases and J by 7 bases; unmatched bases: 4. CDR3 length: 16 amino acids. Germline V lookup: CDR1 SGHTA, CDR2 FQGTGA. The CDR3 DNA follows: TGTGCCAGCAGCTTAGTGGGACTAGCGGGGGAAAATGAGCAGTTCTTC. Translated: CASSLVGLAGENEQFF.

This clonotype was detected many times. In DNA form, the CDR3 reads TGTGCCAGCAGCCCCGGACCTTATGCGGATACGCAGTATTTT. Translating gives CASSPGPYADTQYF. The chain couples TRBV11-3 to TRBJ2-3; D unclear. Trimming took 5 bases from V and 6 from J, leaving 15 bases between them. The CDR3 totals 14 residues. The germline V gene encodes CDR1 SGHNT and CDR2 YENEEA.

This clonotype was seen repeatedly, ten times or more. The chain employs TRBV29-1 and TRBJ2-5; 7 nucleotides line up with TRBD2. CDR1 and CDR2 from the germline V gene are SQVTM and ANQGSEA. The CDR3 contains 15 residues. Losses at the gene ends were 6 bases for V and 5 bases for J; bases not matched to a gene: 15. CDR3 DNA: TGCAGCGTGGGACTTCATCGGGAGGTGGAGGAGACCCAGTACTTC. Its translation: CSVGLHREVEETQYF.

This clonotype was observed a handful of times. This chain uses TRBV20-1 with TRBJ2-1; possible D gene TRBD2, 7 bases. V was shortened by 0 bases and J by 4 bases, with 16 bases between the two germline ends. There are 16 residues in the CDR3. Germline CDR1 DFQATT, CDR2 SNEGSKA (reference sequence). The CDR3 DNA follows: TGCAGTGCTAGAGATTTGGGGAGGGGGTGGTACAATGAGCAGTTCTTC. Its protein is CSARDLGRGWYNEQFF.

This clonotype appeared a few times. The V and J genes are TRBV5-1 and TRBJ2-6; no definite D call. The germline V and J ends were trimmed by 3 bases and 0 bases, with 10 bases remaining between them. Germline CDR1 and CDR2: SGHRS and YFSETQ. This CDR3 comprises 16 residues. This chain's CDR3 is CASSSQVSSGANVLTF. The DNA for the CDR3 is TGCGCCAGCAGCTCACAAGTATCCTCTGGGGCCAACGTCCTGACTTTC.